The source of this TCR beta chain is a study of shared clonotypes between healthy human individuals. Study-wide results and limits: Deeper or shallower sequencing was expected to change how clonotypes are shared among donors.

As to this clone: Its antigen is not identified.

With 1 base removed from V and 8 bases from J, the gap between germline ends came to 16 bases. CDR3 length equals 14 residues. Looked up from germline, CDR1 is GTSNPN and CDR2 is SVGIG (reference sequence). Assay execution proceeded at the deep level. The table came from immunoSEQ multiplex PCR; TCRdb's copy has only in-frame clones and leaves some out. The sample has some 320,000 clones, about nine tenths seen once; the top ten hold under 20%. Combining CD45RO+ cells with CCR7-negative CD45RA+ TemRA cells gave CD8 memory. The sequence came from a young man in good health. The gene calls are TRBV30 and TRBJ2-3; D is undetermined. The sequencing sample was made of memory CD8+ T cells sorted from blood. Subset meaning: CD45RO+ cells pooled with CCR7-negative TemRA cells. Here the CDR3 DNA reads TGTGCCTGGAGTGCGGTAGGGTTCTCTGGTACGCAGTATTTT. This codes for CAWSAVGFSGTQYF.